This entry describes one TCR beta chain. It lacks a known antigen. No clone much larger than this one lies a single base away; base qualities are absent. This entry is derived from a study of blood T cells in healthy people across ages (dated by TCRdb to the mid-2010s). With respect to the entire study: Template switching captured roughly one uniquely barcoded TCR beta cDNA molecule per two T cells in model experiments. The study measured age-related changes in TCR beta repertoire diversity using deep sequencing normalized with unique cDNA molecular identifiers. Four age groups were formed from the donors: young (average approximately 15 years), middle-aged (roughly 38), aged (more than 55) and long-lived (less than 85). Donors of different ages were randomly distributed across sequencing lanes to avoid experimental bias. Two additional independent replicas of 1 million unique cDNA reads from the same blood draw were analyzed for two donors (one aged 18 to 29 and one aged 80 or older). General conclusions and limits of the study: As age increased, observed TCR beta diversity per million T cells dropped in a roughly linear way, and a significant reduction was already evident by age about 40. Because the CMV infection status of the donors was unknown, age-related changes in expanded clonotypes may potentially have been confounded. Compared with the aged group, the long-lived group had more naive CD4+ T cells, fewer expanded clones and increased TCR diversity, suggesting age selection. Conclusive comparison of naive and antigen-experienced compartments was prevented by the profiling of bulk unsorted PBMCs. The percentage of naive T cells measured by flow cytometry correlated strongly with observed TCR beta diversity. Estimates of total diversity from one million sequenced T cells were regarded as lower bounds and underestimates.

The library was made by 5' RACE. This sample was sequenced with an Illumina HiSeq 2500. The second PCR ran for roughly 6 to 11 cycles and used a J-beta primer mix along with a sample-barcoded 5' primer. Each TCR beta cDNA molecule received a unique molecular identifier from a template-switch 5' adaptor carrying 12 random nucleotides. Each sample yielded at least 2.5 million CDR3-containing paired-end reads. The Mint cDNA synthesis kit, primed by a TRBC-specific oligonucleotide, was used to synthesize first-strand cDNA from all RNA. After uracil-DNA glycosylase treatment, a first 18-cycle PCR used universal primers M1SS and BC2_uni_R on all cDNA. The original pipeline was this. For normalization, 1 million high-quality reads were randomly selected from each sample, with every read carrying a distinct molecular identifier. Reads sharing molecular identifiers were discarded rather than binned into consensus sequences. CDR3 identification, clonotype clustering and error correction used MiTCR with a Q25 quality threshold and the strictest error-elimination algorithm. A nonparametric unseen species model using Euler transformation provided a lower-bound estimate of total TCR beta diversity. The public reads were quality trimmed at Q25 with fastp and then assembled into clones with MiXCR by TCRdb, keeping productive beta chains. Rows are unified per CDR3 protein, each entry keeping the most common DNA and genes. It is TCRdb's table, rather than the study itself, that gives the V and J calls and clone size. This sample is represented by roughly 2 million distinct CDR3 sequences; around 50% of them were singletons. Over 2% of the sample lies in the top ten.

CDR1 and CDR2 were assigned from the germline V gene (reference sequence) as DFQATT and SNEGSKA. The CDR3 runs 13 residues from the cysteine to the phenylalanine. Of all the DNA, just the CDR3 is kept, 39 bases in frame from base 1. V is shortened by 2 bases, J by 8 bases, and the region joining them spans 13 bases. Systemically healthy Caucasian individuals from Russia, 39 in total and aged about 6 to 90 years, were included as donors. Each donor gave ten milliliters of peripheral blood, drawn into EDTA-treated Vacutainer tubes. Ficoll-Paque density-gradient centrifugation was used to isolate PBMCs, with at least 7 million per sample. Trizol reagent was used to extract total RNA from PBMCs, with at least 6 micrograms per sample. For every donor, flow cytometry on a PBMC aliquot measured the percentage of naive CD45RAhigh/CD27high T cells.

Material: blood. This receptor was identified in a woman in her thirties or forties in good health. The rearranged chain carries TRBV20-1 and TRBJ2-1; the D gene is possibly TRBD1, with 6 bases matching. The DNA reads TGCAGTGCTAGAAGACCAGGGGTCGATGAGCAGTTCTTC. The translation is CSARRPGVDEQFF.